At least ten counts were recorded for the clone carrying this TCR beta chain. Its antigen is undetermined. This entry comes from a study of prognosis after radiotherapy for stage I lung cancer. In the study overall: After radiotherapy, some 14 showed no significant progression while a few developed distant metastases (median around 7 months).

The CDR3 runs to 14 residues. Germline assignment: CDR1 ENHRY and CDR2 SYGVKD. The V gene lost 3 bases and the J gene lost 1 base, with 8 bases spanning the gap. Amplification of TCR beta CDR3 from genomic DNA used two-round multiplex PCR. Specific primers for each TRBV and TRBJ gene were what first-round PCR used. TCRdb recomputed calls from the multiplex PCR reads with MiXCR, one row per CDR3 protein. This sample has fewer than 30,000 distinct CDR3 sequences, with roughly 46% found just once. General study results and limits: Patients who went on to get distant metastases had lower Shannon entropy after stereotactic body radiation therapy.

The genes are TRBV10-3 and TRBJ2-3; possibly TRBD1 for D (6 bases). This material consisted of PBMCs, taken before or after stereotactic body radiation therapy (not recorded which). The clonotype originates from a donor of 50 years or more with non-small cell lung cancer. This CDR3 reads CAISEGGRTDTQYF. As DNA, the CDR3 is TGTGCCATCAGTGAAGGGGGTCGCACAGATACGCAGTATTTT.